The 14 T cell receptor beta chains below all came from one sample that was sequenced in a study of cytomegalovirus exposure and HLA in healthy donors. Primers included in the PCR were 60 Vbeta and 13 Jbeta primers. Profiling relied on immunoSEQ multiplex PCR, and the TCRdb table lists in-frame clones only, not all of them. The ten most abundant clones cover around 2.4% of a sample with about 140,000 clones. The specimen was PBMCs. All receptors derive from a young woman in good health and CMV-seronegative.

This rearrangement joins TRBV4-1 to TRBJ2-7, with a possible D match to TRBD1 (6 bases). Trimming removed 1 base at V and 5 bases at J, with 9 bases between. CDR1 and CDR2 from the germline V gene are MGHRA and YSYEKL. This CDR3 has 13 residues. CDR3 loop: CASSQGRGDEQYF. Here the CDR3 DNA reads TGCGCCAGCAGCCAAGGCAGGGGAGACGAGCAGTACTTC.

DNA of the CDR3: TGCGCCAGCAGCCCCATAGGACCACGAGGGTCCTACAATGAGCAGTTCTTC. Amino acids: CASSPIGPRGSYNEQFF. The chain carries TRBV5-1 and TRBJ2-1; possibly TRBD2 for D (5 bases). The CDR3 spans 17 residues. V was cut by 4 bases and J by 1 base, with 18 bases left in between. CDR1 and CDR2 from the germline V gene are SGHRS and YFSETQ.

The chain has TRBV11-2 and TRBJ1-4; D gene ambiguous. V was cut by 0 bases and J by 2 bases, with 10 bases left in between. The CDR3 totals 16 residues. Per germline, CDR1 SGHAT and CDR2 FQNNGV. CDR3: CASSLEGGNTNEKLFF. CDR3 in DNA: TGTGCCAGCAGCTTAGAGGGCGGGAACACTAATGAAAAACTGTTTTTT.

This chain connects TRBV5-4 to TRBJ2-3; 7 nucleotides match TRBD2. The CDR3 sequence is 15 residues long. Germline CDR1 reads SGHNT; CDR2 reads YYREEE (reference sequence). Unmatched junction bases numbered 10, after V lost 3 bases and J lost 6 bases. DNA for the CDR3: TGTGCCAGCAGCTCTAGCGGATGGGAGGGGGATACGCAGTATTTT. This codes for CASSSSGWEGDTQYF.

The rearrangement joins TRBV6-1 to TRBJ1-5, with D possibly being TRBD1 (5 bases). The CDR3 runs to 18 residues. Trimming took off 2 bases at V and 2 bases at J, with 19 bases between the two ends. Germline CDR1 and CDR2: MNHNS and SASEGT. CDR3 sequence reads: CASSESPAIRGGNQPQHF. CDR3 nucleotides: TGTGCCAGCAGTGAATCCCCGGCCATAAGGGGCGGCAATCAGCCCCAGCATTTT.

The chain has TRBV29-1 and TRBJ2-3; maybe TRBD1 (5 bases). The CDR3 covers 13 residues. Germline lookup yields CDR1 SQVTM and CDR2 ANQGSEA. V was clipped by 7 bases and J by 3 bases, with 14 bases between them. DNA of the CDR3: TGCAGCGCACAGGATATTCTAACAGATACGCAGTATTTT. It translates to CSAQDILTDTQYF.

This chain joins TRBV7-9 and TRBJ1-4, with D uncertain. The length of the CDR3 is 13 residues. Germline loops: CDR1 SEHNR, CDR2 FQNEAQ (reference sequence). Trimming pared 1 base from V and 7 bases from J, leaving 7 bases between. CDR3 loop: CASSLGQSEKLFF. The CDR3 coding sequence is TGTGCCAGCAGCTTAGGACAAAGTGAAAAACTGTTTTTT.

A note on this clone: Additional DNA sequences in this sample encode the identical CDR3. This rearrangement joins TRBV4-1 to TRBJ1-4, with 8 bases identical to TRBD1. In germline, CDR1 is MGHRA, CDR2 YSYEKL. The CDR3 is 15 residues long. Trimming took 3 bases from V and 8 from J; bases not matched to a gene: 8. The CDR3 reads CASSHPTGDREKLFF. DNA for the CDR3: TGCGCCAGCAGCCACCCGACAGGGGATCGGGAAAAACTGTTTTTT.

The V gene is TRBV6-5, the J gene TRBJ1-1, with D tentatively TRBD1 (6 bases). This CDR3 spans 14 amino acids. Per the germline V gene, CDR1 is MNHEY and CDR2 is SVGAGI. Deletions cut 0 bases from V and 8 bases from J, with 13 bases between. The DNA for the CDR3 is TGTGCCAGCAGTTACTCTGCTTCCGGGACAGAAGCTTTCTTT. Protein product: CASSYSASGTEAFF.

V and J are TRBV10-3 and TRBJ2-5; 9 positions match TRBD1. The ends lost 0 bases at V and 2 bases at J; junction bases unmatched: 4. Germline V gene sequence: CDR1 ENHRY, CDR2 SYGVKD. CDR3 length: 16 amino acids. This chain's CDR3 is CAISESAGQGQETQYF. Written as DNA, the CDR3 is TGTGCCATCAGTGAGTCCGCGGGACAGGGACAAGAGACCCAGTACTTC.

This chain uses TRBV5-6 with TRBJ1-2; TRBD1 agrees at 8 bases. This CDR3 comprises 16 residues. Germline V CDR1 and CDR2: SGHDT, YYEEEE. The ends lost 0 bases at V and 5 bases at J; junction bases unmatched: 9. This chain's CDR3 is CASSLGRGPSRYGYTF. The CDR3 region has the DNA TGTGCCAGCAGCTTGGGCAGGGGGCCGTCTAGGTATGGCTACACCTTC.

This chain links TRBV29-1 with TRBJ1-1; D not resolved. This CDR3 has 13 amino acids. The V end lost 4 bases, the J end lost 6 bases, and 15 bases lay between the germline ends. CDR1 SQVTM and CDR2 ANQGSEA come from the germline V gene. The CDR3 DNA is TGCAGCGTTGTATTGAGGTTCCGTCCTGAAGCTTTCTTT. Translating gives CSVVLRFRPEAFF. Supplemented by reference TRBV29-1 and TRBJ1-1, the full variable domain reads SAVISQKPSRDICQRGTSLTIQCQVDSQVTMMFWYRQQPGQSLTLIATANQGSEATYESGFVIDKFPISRPNLTFSTLTVSNMSPEDSSIYLCSVVLRFRPEAFFGQGTRLTVV.

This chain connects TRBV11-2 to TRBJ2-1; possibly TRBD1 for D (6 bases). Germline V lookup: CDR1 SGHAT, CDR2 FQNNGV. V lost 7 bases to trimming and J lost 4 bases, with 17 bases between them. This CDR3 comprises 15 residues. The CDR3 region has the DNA TGTGCCAGCACCTTGGACAGTTCTTCTTACAATGAGCAGTTCTTC. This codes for CASTLDSSSYNEQFF.

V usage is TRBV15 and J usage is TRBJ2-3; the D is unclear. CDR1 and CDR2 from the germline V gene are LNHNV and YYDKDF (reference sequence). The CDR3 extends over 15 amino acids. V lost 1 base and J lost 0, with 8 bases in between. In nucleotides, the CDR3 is TGTGCCACCAGCAGAGGCGGCCTTAGCACAGATACGCAGTATTTT. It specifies CATSRGGLSTDTQYF.